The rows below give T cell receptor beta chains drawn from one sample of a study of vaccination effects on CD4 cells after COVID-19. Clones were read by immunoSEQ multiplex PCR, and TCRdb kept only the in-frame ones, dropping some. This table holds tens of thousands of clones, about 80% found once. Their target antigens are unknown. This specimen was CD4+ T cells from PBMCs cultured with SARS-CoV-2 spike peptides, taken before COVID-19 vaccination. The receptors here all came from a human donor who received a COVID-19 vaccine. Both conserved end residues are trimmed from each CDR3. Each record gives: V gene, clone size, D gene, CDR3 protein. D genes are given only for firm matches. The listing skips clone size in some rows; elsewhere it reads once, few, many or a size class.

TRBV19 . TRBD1 ASRDSTAFNQPQH
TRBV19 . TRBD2 ASTTGGVTKNIQY
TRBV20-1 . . SARTDTEAF
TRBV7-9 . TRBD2 ASSLSLAGAEQF
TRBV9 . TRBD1 ASRDASRGLGADNSYEQY
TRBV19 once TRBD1 ASSKAGGRETQY
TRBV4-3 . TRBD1 ASSQELGQGEVGYT
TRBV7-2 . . ASRIQEGETQY
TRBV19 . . ASSTVHSQGSHYGYT
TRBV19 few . ASSIDSTTSANTGELF
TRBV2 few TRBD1 ASDRGQSYGYT
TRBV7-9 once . ASSGALSYEQY
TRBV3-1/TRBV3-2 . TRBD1 ASSPGTGKVTDTQY
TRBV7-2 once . ASSLGTGMGTQY
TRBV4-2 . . ASSQVSTESSYEQY
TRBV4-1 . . ASSQDWWVGYSGNTIY
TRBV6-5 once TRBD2 ASLGLGDSYEQY